This T cell receptor (beta chain) was recovered during a study of tumor-infiltrating lymphocytes in primary liver carcinoma. Starting material for RNA and DNA co-extraction consisted of about 17-30 mg of unsorted bulk tissue. The germline CDR1 and CDR2 sequences are DFQATT and SNEGSKA (reference sequence). V was shortened by 6 bases and J by 1 base, with 18 bases between the two germline ends. There are 15 residues in the CDR3. The authors made TCR beta cDNA from approximately 500 ng total RNA with a constant-region primer. Employing slightly modified ARM-PCR, three nested multiplex PCR rounds were run, and these gave rise to the TCR beta libraries. TRBV1-TRBV30 forward primers and a C-beta reverse primer were used in the first two PCR rounds, which each ran for about 9 cycles. Using its own MiXCR run on the multiplex PCR reads, TCRdb lists one record per CDR3 protein. The sample lists over 75,000 distinct CDR3 sequences; around 70% were seen once.

The count of this clonotype is one. The specimen was tumor-adjacent normal liver tissue. This clonotype originated in a man aged 35-49 years with primary liver carcinoma and hepatitis B virus infection. The chain employs TRBV20-1 and TRBJ2-5; D is possibly TRBD2 (6 bases). CDR3 DNA: TGCAGTGCCCCCCCGGAGGGAGAGTTCCAAGAGACCCAGTACTTC. Its protein is CSAPPEGEFQETQYF.